One sample yielded the 11 T cell receptor beta chains listed below, sequenced in a study of Graves' ophthalmopathy and Graves' hyperthyroidism (dated by TCRdb to 2017 to 2018). The sequencing machine was an Illumina HiSeq 2000. For repertoire sequencing, the TCR beta CDR3 regions were amplified from RNA transcripts. A first-round RT-PCR used HTBI primers with the Qiagen OneStep RT-PCR kit, followed by a second-round multiplex PCR, size selection and purification. TCRdb passed the public sequencing reads through fastp at Q25 and MiXCR, retaining productive beta sequences. Duplicate CDR3 protein sequences are folded into a single record with the most common DNA and genes. The sample profile shows 580,000 or so distinct CDR3 sequences; roughly 39% of them were found once. The top ten hold roughly 4% of the sample. The sequenced sample consisted of peripheral blood or thyroid tissue (not recorded which). All receptors come from an adult man with Graves' hyperthyroidism.

This clonotype was seen ten or more times. The rearrangement uses TRBV2 and TRBJ1-4; TRBD1 aligns across 8 bases. V gave up 5 bases and J gave up 0 bases; unmatched junction bases: 2. There are 15 residues in the CDR3. In germline, CDR1 is SNHLY, CDR2 FYNNEI. CDR3 protein: CASSQDRATNEKLFF. The CDR3 nucleotides read TGTGCCAGCAGTCAGGACAGGGCAACTAATGAAAAACTGTTTTTT.

This clonotype occurred a few times. The chain employs TRBV19 and TRBJ1-6; a weak D match, TRBD1 (6 bases). Germline V gene sequence: CDR1 LNHDA, CDR2 SQIVND (reference sequence). This CDR3 has 13 amino acids. The CDR3 region is CASGDIGASPLHF. The CDR3 bases are TGTGCGTCCGGGGACATCGGAGCATCACCCCTCCACTTT.

This clonotype has a count of ten or more. The gene calls are TRBV7-6 and TRBJ2-7; tentative D call: TRBD2 (6 bases). The CDR3 covers 14 residues. The ends were cut back, 2 bases at V and 9 bases at J, with 17 bases in the middle. Germline values: CDR1 SGHVS, CDR2 FNYEAQ. The CDR3 coding sequence is TGTGCCAGCAGCTTACAACTAGCTGTCGACGCGCAGTACTTC. Translating gives CASSLQLAVDAQYF. The variable domain in full, completed from reference TRBV7-6 and TRBJ2-7, reads GAGVSQSPRYKVTKRGQDVALRCDPISGHVSLYWYRQALGQGPEFLTYFNYEAQQDKSGLPNDRFSAERPEGSISTLTIQRTEQRDSAMYRCASSLQLAVDAQYFGPGTRLTVT.

The chain links TRBV29-1 to TRBJ1-2; 8 positions match TRBD1. Germline CDR1 SQVTM, CDR2 ANQGSEA. This CDR3 contains 12 residues. The ends lost 7 bases at V and 4 bases at J; junction bases unmatched: 5. Here the CDR3 DNA reads TGCAGCGACGGGACAGGACTCTATGGCTACACCTTC. Residues: CSDGTGLYGYTF.

Points on this clonotype: The final CDR3 position lacks the conserved phenylalanine or tryptophan, pointing to a likely read error. The DNA is left out, because the CDR3 cannot be placed on it with certainty; the CDR3 is given as TCRdb lists it. The rearrangement joins TRBV24-1 to TRBJ2-6; TRBD1 reflects the table's D call only, with no check against the DNA. Germline CDR1 and CDR2: KGHDR and SFDVKD. Including both end residues, the CDR3 is 13 amino acids long. CDR3 sequence reads: CATLGWTNHRSDL.

This clonotype has a count of ten or more. The V gene is TRBV29-1, the J gene TRBJ1-2; 8 nucleotides line up with TRBD1. The CDR3 consists of 14 residues. The V segment lost 5 bases and the J segment 4 bases; nucleotides outside the gene matches: 9. The germline V gene has CDR1 SQVTM and CDR2 ANQGSEA. CDR3 protein: CSVNIRTGIYGYTF. The DNA of the CDR3 is TGCAGCGTTAACATCCGGACAGGGATCTATGGCTACACCTTC.

This clonotype was seen a handful of times. The CDR3 region has the DNA TGTGCCAGCAGTTACATGGGGGGGCTCACTGAAGCTTTCTTT. Protein: CASSYMGGLTEAFF. The chain has TRBV27 and TRBJ1-1, with a possible D match to TRBD1 (6 bases). The germline gives CDR1 MNHEY, CDR2 SMNVEV (reference sequence). The CDR3 has 14 residues. Trimming removed 4 bases from V and 4 bases from J, with 13 bases in between.

Regarding this clonotype: A much larger clone lies one base from this, so it may be a read error. The chain combines TRBV29-1 with TRBJ2-7; D is unclear. In germline, CDR1 is SQVTM, CDR2 ANQGSEA. The CDR3 runs to 13 residues. The DNA of the CDR3 is TGCAGCGTTGAGTCTCCCAGATCCTACGGGCAGTACTTC. It codes for CSVESPRSYGQYF.

This clonotype has only a few counts. One junction end disagrees with the germline gene, perhaps due to a read error. The chain carries TRBV3-1 and TRBJ1-5, with D possibly TRBD1 on 6 matching bases. Germline assignment: CDR1 LGHDT and CDR2 YNNKEL (reference sequence). The CDR3 totals 16 residues. The CDR3 DNA sequence: TGTGCCAGCAGTGAACAGGGCCTCATCCTGAATCGGCCCCAGCATTTT. This sequence encodes CASSEQGLILNRPQHF.

The rearrangement joins TRBV25-1 to TRBJ2-7; the match to TRBD2 covers 11 bases. CDR1 and CDR2 (germline): MGHDK, SYGVNS. Losses at the gene ends were 9 bases for V and 4 bases for J; bases not matched to a gene: 14. The CDR3 loop spans 16 amino acids. CDR3 residues: CASSIAASGGQYEQYF. The CDR3 coding sequence is TGTGCCAGTAGTATCGCGGCTAGCGGGGGGCAATACGAGCAGTACTTC.

V gene TRBV6-1 combines with J gene TRBJ1-3; the D gene is possibly TRBD1 (5 bases). Trimming removed 6 bases from V and 4 bases from J, with 13 bases in between. The germline V gene has CDR1 MNHNS and CDR2 SASEGT. The CDR3 length is 14 residues. Written as DNA, the CDR3 is TGTGCCAGCAGAGGGACCTTGGGCGGAAACACCATATATTTT. Its translation is CASRGTLGGNTIYF.